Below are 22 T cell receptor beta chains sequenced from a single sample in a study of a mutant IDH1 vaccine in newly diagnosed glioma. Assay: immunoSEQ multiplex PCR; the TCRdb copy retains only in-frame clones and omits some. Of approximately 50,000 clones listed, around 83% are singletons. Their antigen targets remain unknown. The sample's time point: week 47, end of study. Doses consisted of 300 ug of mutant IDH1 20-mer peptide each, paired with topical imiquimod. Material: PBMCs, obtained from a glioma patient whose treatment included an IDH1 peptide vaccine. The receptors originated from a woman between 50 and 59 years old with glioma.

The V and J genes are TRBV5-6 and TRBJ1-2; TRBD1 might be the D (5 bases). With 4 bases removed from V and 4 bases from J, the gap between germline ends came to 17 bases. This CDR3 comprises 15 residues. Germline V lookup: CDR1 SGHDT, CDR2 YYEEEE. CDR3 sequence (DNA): TGTGCCAGCAGCCCTGTCAGGGCTGGTGCCTATGGCTACACCTTC. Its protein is CASSPVRAGAYGYTF.

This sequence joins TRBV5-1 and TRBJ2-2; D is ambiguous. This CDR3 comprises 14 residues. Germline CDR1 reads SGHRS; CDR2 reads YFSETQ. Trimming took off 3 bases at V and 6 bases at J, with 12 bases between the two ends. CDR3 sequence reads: CASSSGLVAGELFF. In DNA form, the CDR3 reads TGCGCCAGCAGCTCCGGTCTGGTGGCCGGGGAGCTGTTTTTT.

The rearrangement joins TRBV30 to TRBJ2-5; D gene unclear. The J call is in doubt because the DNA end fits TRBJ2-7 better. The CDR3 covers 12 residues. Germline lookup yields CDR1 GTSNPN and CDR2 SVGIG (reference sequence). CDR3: CAWSVPAYEQYF. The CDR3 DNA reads TGTGCCTGGAGTGTACCCGCCTACGAGCAGTACTTC.

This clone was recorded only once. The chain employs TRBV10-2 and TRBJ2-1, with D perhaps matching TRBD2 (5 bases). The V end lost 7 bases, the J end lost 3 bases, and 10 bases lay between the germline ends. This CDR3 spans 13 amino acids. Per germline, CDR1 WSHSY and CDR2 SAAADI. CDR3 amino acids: CASKASSYNEQFF. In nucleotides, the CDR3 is TGCGCCAGCAAGGCTAGCAGCTACAATGAGCAGTTCTTC.

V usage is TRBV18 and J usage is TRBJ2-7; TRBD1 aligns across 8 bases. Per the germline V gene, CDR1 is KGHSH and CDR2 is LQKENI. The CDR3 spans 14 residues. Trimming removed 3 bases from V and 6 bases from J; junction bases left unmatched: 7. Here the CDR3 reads CASSPGQGGGEQYF. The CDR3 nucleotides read TGTGCCAGCTCACCCGGACAGGGTGGGGGCGAGCAGTACTTC.

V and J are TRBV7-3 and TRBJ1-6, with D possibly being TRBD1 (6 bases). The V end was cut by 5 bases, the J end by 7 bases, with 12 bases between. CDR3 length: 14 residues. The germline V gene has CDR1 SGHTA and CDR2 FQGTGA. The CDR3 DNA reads TGTGCCAGCAGCCGACAGGCGGTAAATTCACCCCTCCACTTT. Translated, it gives CASSRQAVNSPLHF.

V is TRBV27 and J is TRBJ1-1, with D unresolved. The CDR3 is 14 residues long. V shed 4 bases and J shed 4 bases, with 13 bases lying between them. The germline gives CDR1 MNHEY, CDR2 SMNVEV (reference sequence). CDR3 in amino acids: CASSSRTVSTEAFF. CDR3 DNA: TGTGCCAGCAGTTCTCGGACTGTTTCCACTGAAGCTTTCTTT.

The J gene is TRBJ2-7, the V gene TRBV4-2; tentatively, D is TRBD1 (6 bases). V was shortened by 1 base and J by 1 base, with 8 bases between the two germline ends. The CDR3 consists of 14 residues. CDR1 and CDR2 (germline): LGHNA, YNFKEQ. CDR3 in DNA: TGTGCCAGCAGCCAAGGGCAGGGGTCCTACGAGCAGTACTTC. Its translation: CASSQGQGSYEQYF.

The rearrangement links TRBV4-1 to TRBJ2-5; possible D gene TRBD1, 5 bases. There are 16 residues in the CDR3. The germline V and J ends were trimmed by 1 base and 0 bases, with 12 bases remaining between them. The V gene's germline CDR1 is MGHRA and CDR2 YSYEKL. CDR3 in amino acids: CASSQGGLAYQETQYF. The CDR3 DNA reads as TGCGCCAGCAGCCAAGGGGGCTTGGCGTACCAAGAGACCCAGTACTTC.

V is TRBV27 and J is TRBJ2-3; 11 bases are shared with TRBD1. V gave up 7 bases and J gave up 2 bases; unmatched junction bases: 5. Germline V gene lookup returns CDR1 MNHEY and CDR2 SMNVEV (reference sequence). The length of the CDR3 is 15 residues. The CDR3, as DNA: TGTGCCAGCACCCCGGGACAGGGGGACACAGATACGCAGTATTTT. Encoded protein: CASTPGQGDTDTQYF.

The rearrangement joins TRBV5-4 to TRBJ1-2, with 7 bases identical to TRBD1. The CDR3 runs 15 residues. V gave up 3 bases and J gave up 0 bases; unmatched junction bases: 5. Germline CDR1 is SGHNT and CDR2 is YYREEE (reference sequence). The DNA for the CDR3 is TGTGCCAGCAGCTCTGGACAGGCAACTAACTATGGCTACACCTTC. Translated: CASSSGQATNYGYTF.

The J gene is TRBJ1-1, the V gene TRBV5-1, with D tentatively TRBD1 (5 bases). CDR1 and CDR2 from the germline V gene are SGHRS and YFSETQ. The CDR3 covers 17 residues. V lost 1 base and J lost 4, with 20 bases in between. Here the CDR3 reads CASSLSQGAPLSTEAFF. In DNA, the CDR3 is TGCGCCAGCAGCTTGTCGCAGGGAGCGCCCTTGAGCACTGAAGCTTTCTTT.

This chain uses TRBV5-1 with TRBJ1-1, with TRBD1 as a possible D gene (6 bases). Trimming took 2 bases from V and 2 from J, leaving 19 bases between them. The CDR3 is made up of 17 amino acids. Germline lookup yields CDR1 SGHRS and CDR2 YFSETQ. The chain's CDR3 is CASSFQTQQGTNTEAFF. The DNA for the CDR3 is TGCGCCAGCAGCTTCCAGACTCAACAGGGCACAAACACTGAAGCTTTCTTT.

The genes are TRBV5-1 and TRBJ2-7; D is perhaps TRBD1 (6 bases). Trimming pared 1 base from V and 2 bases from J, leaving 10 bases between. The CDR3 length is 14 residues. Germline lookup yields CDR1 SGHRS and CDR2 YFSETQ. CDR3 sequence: CASSLSAGAYEQYF. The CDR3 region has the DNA TGCGCCAGCAGCTTGTCGGCAGGGGCCTACGAGCAGTACTTC.

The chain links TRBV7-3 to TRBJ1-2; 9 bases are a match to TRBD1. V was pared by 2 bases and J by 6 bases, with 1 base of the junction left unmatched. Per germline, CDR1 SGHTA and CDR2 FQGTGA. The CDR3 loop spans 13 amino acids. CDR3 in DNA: TGTGCCAGCAGCTTAGGACAGGGGAATGGCTACACCTTC. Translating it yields CASSLGQGNGYTF.

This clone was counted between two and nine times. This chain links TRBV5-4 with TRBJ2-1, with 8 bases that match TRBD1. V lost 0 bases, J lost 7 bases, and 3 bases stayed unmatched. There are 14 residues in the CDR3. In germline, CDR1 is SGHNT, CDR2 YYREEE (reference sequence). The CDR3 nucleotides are TGTGCCAGCAGCTTGGGGACAGGGTGGAATGAGCAGTTCTTC. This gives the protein CASSLGTGWNEQFF.

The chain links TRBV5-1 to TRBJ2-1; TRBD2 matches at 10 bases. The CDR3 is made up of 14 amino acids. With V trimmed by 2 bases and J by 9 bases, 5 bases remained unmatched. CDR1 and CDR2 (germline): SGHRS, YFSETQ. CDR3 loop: CASSLSGGATEQFF. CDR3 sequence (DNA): TGCGCCAGCAGCTTAAGCGGGGGGGCGACTGAGCAGTTCTTC.

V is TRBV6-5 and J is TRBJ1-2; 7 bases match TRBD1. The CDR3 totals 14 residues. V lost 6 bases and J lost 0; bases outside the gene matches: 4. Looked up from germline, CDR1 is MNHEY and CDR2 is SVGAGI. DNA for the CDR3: TGTGCCAGCAGCGGGGACAGAGCTAACTATGGCTACACCTTC. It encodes CASSGDRANYGYTF.

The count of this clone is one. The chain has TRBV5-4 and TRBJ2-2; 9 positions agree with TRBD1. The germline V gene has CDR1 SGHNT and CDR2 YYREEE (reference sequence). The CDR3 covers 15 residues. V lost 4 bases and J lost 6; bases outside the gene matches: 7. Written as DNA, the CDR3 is TGTGCCAGCAGCCCCCGGGACAGGGATGCCGGGGAGCTGTTTTTT. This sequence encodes CASSPRDRDAGELFF.

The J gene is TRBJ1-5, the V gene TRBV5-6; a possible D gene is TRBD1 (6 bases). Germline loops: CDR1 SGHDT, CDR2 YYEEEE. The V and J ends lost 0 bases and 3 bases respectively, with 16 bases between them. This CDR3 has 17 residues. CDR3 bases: TGTGCCAGCAGCTTGGGGCCACAGGGTTCCCCCAATCAGCCCCAGCATTTT. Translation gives CASSLGPQGSPNQPQHF.

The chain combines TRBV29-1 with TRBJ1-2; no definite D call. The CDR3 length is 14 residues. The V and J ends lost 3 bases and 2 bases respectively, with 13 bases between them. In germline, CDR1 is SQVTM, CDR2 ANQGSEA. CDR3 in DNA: TGCAGCGTTGATTTTAGGGAAGACAACTATGGCTACACCTTC. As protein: CSVDFREDNYGYTF.

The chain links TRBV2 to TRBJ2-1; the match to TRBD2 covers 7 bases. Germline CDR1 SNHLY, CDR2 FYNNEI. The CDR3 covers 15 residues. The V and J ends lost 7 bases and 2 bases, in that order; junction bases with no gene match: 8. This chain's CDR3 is CASNDVLAAYNEQFF. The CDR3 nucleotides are TGTGCCAGCAACGATGTGCTAGCGGCCTACAATGAGCAGTTCTTC.